These 17 T cell receptor beta chains came from one sample sequenced in a study of regulatory T cells in long-lasting Graves disease. Libraries of TCR beta came from iRepertoire HTBI primers plus Arm-PCR of CDR3 regions. MiXCR, applied by TCRdb to the multiplex PCR reads, yields one record per CDR3 protein. The sample has approximately 540,000 distinct CDR3 sequences, about 12% seen once. The sample's time point: newly diagnosed GD, antithyroid drugs for less than 3 months. RNA extracted from PBMCs served as the sequencing template. The sample was also reused in another study, on T cells in Graves' hyperthyroidism and ophthalmopathy.

The sequencing here drew on peripheral blood mononuclear cells (PBMCs), taken at new diagnosis, from a patient treated with antithyroid drugs. These receptors all come from a woman in her thirties with Graves disease.

This sequence joins TRBV5-4 and TRBJ2-3, with 15 bases lining up with TRBD2. The last part of the DNA fits TRBJ2-5 better; the J call may be wrong. The CDR3 contains 16 residues. Germline assignment: CDR1 SGHNT and CDR2 YYREEE (reference sequence). CDR3 in amino acids: CASTQEGLAGGETQYF. The CDR3 DNA follows: TGTGCCAGCACCCAGGAGGGACTAGCGGGAGGAGAGACCCAGTACTTC.

This clonotype was counted many times. V and J are TRBV12-3 or TRBV12-4 and TRBJ2-7, with D unclear. This CDR3 spans 12 amino acids. With 3 bases removed from V and 7 bases from J, the gap between germline ends came to 10 bases. The DNA of the CDR3 is TGTGCCAGCAGTTTTATGGGGTTGGAGCAGTACTTC. Amino acid sequence: CASSFMGLEQYF.

The J gene is TRBJ1-1, the V gene TRBV6-2 or TRBV6-3; no definite D call. There are 12 residues in the CDR3. With 5 bases removed from V and 6 bases from J, the gap between germline ends came to 10 bases. Germline V lookup: CDR1 MNHEY, CDR2 SVGEGT. CDR3 sequence reads: CASSGWRAEAFF. The CDR3 nucleotides are TGTGCCAGCAGTGGGTGGCGCGCTGAAGCTTTCTTT.

This clonotype has ten or more counts. DNA of the CDR3: TGCGCCAGCAGCCAAGAACCGGGACTAGCGACAGATACGCAGTATTTT. It codes for CASSQEPGLATDTQYF. J is TRBJ2-3 and V is TRBV4-3, with 10 bases aligning to TRBD2. Germline V lookup: CDR1 LGHNA, CDR2 YSLEER. V gave up 0 bases and J gave up 3 bases; unmatched junction bases: 3. CDR3 length equals 16 residues.

The CDR3 nucleotides read TGTGCCAGCATTCGGACTAGCGGATACTACAATGAGCAGTTCTTC. Protein product: CASIRTSGYYNEQFF. This chain joins TRBV2 and TRBJ2-1, with 10 bases fitting TRBD2. The CDR3 is made up of 15 amino acids. Trimming at V came to 7 bases and at J to 3 bases, leaving 6 bases not matched to a gene. CDR1 is SNHLY and CDR2 is FYNNEI in the germline V gene.

This clonotype was seen only a few times. The rearrangement uses TRBV28 and TRBJ2-2; no clear D. Trimming removed 3 bases from V and 0 bases from J, with 8 bases in between. The germline V gene encodes CDR1 MDHEN and CDR2 SYDVKM. The CDR3 has 15 residues. This chain's CDR3 is CASSFNGPNTGELFF. The CDR3 DNA reads as TGTGCCAGCAGTTTTAACGGGCCGAACACCGGGGAGCTGTTTTTT.

This clonotype appeared many times. The chain uses TRBV11-1 and TRBJ2-5; 12 nucleotides agree with TRBD2. Germline assignment: CDR1 SGHAT and CDR2 FQDESV (reference sequence). The CDR3 runs 17 residues. The ends lost 4 bases at V and 3 bases at J; junction bases unmatched: 9. The DNA of the CDR3 is TGTGCCAGCAGCTGGACCCCACTAGCGGGGGGCGAAGAGACCCAGTACTTC. As protein: CASSWTPLAGGEETQYF.

This clonotype was found many times. The chain is built from TRBV9 and TRBJ1-2, with 8 bases aligning to TRBD1. The CDR3 loop spans 12 amino acids. V trimming: 4 bases; J trimming: 6 bases; junction bases outside the gene matches: 2. The germline gives CDR1 SGDLS, CDR2 YYNGEE. The CDR3 DNA reads as TGTGCCAGCAGCACGACAGGGGATGGCTACACCTTC. This sequence encodes CASSTTGDGYTF.

In its sample, this clonotype was seen many times. This rearrangement joins TRBV5-6 to TRBJ2-3, with D perhaps matching TRBD1 or TRBD2 (5 bases each). This CDR3 spans 15 amino acids. Germline CDR1 and CDR2: SGHDT and YYEEEE. Trimming took off 3 bases at V and 7 bases at J, with 18 bases between the two ends. DNA for the CDR3: TGTGCCAGCAGCTACCCCACTGGGGGTACAAATACGCAGTATTTT. This translates into CASSYPTGGTNTQYF.

The chain uses TRBV5-6 and TRBJ2-1; D is unclear. Per germline, CDR1 SGHDT and CDR2 YYEEEE. The CDR3 extends over 11 amino acids. V lost 1 base to trimming and J lost 8 bases, with 4 bases between them. The CDR3 coding sequence is TGTGCCAGCAGCTTGTTACATGAGCAGTTCTTC. It encodes CASSLLHEQFF. The variable domain in full, completed from reference TRBV5-6 and TRBJ2-1, reads DAGVTQSPTHLIKTRGQQVTLRCSPKSGHDTVSWYQQALGQGPQFIFQYYEEEERQRGNFPDRFSGHQFPNYSSELNVNALLLGDSALYLCASSLLHEQFFGPGTRLTVL.

This clonotype was recorded at least ten times. CDR3 coding DNA: TGTGCCAGCAGTTATAGTCCAGGACAGGTGACCACAGATACGCAGTATTTT. This translates into CASSYSPGQVTTDTQYF. V gene TRBV6-5 combines with J gene TRBJ2-3, with 7 bases aligning to TRBD1. With V trimmed by 3 bases and J by 2 bases, 11 bases remained unmatched. In germline, CDR1 is MNHEY, CDR2 SVGAGI. CDR3 length equals 17 residues.

The chain joins TRBV10-3 to TRBJ1-1; possibly TRBD1 for D (5 bases). Deletions cut 0 bases from V and 1 base from J, with 6 bases between. This CDR3 comprises 14 residues. In germline, CDR1 is ENHRY, CDR2 SYGVKD. The DNA for the CDR3 is TGTGCCATCAGTGAGTCGGGGGGGAACACTGAAGCTTTCTTT. It encodes CAISESGGNTEAFF.

This clonotype has a count of ten or more. This sequence joins TRBV28 and TRBJ1-6, with unresolved D. The CDR3 is made up of 11 amino acids. V dropped 4 bases and J dropped 13 bases, with 8 bases sitting between them. Germline CDR1 MDHEN, CDR2 SYDVKM. CDR3 loop: CASSSSGPLHF. In DNA form, the CDR3 reads TGTGCCAGCAGTTCCTCGGGCCCCCTCCACTTT.

This clonotype was seen at least ten times. A much larger clone lies one base from this, so it may be a read error. This rearrangement joins TRBV7-9 to TRBJ2-3; D is ambiguous. CDR3 size: 14 residues. Trimming cost V 2 bases and J 0 bases, with 6 bases left between them. Germline CDR1 is SEHNR and CDR2 is FQNEAQ (reference sequence). CDR3 residues: CASSLPASTDTQYF. The CDR3 DNA is TGTGCCAGCAGCTTACCGGCTAGCACAGATACGCAGTATTTT.

CDR3 DNA sequence: TGTGCCCCCCGGGTACAGGGTTTCGAAGATACGCAGTATTTT. Translation gives CAPRVQGFEDTQYF. The V and J genes are TRBV2 and TRBJ2-3, with D perhaps TRBD1 (6 bases). V shed 11 bases and J shed 5 bases, with 20 bases lying between them. Germline CDR1 reads SNHLY; CDR2 reads FYNNEI. The CDR3 covers 14 residues. Filled out from reference TRBV2 and TRBJ2-3, the complete variable domain reads EPEVTQTPSHQVTQMGQEVILRCVPISNHLYFYWYRQILGQKVEFLVSFYNNEISEKSEIFDDQFSVERPDGSNFTLKIRSTKLEDSAMYFCAPRVQGFEDTQYFGPGTRLTVL.

The sample holds one count of this clonotype. This sequence joins TRBV11-2 and TRBJ1-2, with 8 bases fitting TRBD1. In germline, CDR1 is SGHAT, CDR2 FQNNGV. This CDR3 region has 16 residues. Trimming took 6 bases from V and 7 from J; bases not matched to a gene: 16. The CDR3, as DNA: TGTGCCAGCAGTTCTCTAGGACAGGGAAGGCCAGGTGGCTACACCTTC. Translation gives CASSSLGQGRPGGYTF. Full variable domain (missing parts from reference TRBV11-2 and TRBJ1-2): EAGVAQSPRYKIIEKRQSVAFWCNPISGHATLYWYQQILGQGPKLLIQFQNNGVVDDSQLPKDRFSAERLKGVDSTLKIQPAKLEDSAVYLCASSSLGQGRPGGYTFGSGTRLTVV.

This clonotype was seen ten or more times. The chain couples TRBV20-1 to TRBJ1-1, with D unresolved. With 1 base removed from V and 4 bases from J, the gap between germline ends came to 10 bases. Per the germline V gene, CDR1 is DFQATT and CDR2 is SNEGSKA (reference sequence). The CDR3 contains 13 residues. CDR3 sequence reads: CSARGQAGTEAFF. The CDR3 region has the DNA TGCAGTGCTAGAGGACAAGCGGGCACTGAAGCTTTCTTT.